The source of this T cell receptor (beta chain) is a study of human T cells and chemical hapten exposure. Study outcomes and limitations: The study found that PT1 expanded TCR counts correlated positively with patch test score.

This clonotype appeared a few times. Antigen: not known. Library construction involved attaching unique molecular identifiers to individual cDNA molecules, which allowed quantitative, reproducible TCR counting. TCRdb re-called the RACE reads with MiXCR, one entry per CDR3 protein. The table includes 250,000 or so distinct CDR3 sequences, roughly 7.4% detected once. The CDR3 runs to 15 residues. Trimming left V 3 bases short and J 3 bases short, with 11 bases between. CDR1 and CDR2 from the germline V gene are SEHNR and FQNEAQ (reference sequence). Regarding time point: pre-sensitization, week 0. As for treatment: therapeutic diphenylcyclopropenone sensitization with weekly scalp DPC.

Sequences were derived from whole blood, sampled in connection with sensitization to the hapten diphenylcyclopropenone (DPC). The V gene is TRBV7-9, the J gene TRBJ2-2; D may match TRBD1 or TRBD2 (6 bases each). This sequence was found in a man aged 18 to 29 with alopecia areata. Some clones in this sample may be carry-over from other donors' samples. CDR3 sequence: CASSFRGQDTGELFF. In nucleotides, the CDR3 is TGTGCCAGCAGCTTCCGGGGGCAGGACACCGGGGAGCTGTTTTTT.